This is a list of T cell receptor beta chains from one sample in a study of blood T cell repertoires in COVID-19. TCRdb's table, derived via immunoSEQ multiplex PCR, lists solely in-frame clones and lacks some. This sample carries a few hundred thousand clones, 75% to 90% of them seen once, and the ten largest clones take less than 1.2%. The specimen sequenced was PBMCs or T cells enriched from blood (not recorded which). The receptor source for this set is a man in his late teens or twenties who had recovered from COVID-19. CDR3s include the opening cysteine and the closing phenylalanine or tryptophan. The D gene is left open where the match is weak. A row's size may be missing; if present it is once, few, many or a size class.

-	TRBJ1-3	-	TRBV2	CASVSRSHLSGNTIYF	TGTGCCAGCGTGTCACGGAGCCATCTCTCTGGAAACACCATATATTTT
-	TRBJ1-1	-	TRBV10-1	CASSEGLKMNTEAFF	TGCGCCAGCAGTGAGGGACTTAAGATGAACACTGAAGCTTTCTTT
-	TRBJ1-2	-	TRBV10-2	CASGQIPNYGYTF	TGCGCCAGCGGACAGATACCTAACTATGGCTACACCTTC
-	TRBJ2-7	-	TRBV20-1	CSVQDRYEQYF	TGCAGTGTTCAGGATCGGTACGAGCAGTACTTC
-	TRBJ1-2	TRBD1	TRBV28	CASSNNVDRLDGYTF	TGTGCCAGCAGTAATAACGTGGACAGGCTTGATGGCTACACCTTC
-	TRBJ2-1	TRBD2	TRBV11-1	CASNEAGADHNEQFF	TGTGCCAGCAACGAAGCGGGAGCTGACCACAATGAGCAGTTCTTC
-	TRBJ1-6	-	TRBV28	CASRAQANSPLHF	TGTGCCAGCAGGGCCCAGGCTAATTCACCCCTCCACTTT
-	TRBJ1-3	-	TRBV4-3	CASSQAVIDTIYF	TGCGCCAGCAGCCAAGCCGTTATAGACACCATATATTTT
-	TRBJ2-3	-	TRBV5-4	CASSKESTDTQYF	TGTGCCAGCAGCAAGGAGAGCACAGATACGCAGTATTTT
-	TRBJ2-3	-	TRBV24-1	CATSDSLNASGTDTQYF	TGTGCCACCAGTGATTCCCTTAATGCCTCGGGTACAGATACGCAGTATTTT
-	TRBJ1-1	TRBD1	TRBV9	CASSVGGQGYTEAFF	TGTGCCAGCAGCGTAGGTGGACAGGGGTACACTGAAGCTTTCTTT
once	TRBJ2-2	-	TRBV19	CASQTLSGTGVRGRASGELFF	TGTGCCAGTCAGACTCTTTCCGGGACAGGGGTTCGCGGGAGGGCCTCCGGGGAGCTGTTTTTT
-	TRBJ2-7	TRBD2	TRBV12-5	CASGRGVAYEQYF	TGTGCTAGCGGCCGGGGGGTGGCCTACGAGCAGTACTTC
-	TRBJ2-3	TRBD2	TRBV4-3	CASSLVAGGPGVTDTQYF	TGCGCCAGCAGCCTTGTAGCGGGAGGGCCGGGTGTAACAGATACGCAGTATTTT
-	TRBJ1-2	TRBD1	TRBV5-1	CASSLTGGIYGYTF	TGCGCCAGCAGCCTGACAGGGGGGATTTATGGCTACACCTTC
-	TRBJ2-3	TRBD2	TRBV5-4	CASSKPHAGGRTDTQYF	TGTGCCAGCAGCAAGCCCCATGCGGGAGGACGCACAGATACGCAGTATTTT
-	TRBJ2-2	-	TRBV18	CASSPPYGSMNTGELFF	TGTGCCAGCTCACCACCCTACGGGAGCATGAACACCGGGGAGCTGTTTTTT
-	TRBJ1-2	TRBD1	TRBV5-5	CASSLVGDSSNYGYTF	TGTGCCAGCAGCTTGGTCGGGGACAGCTCTAACTATGGCTACACCTTC
-	TRBJ1-2	-	TRBV7-3	CASSLDPGNYGYTF	TGTGCCAGCAGCTTAGATCCAGGCAATTATGGCTACACCTTC
once	TRBJ2-1	TRBD2	TRBV11-2	CASSLLLGLAGGPGNEQFF	TGTGCCAGCAGCTTATTGTTAGGTCTAGCGGGGGGGCCAGGGAATGAGCAGTTCTTC
-	TRBJ2-2	-	TRBV29-1	CSVEGTQNTGELFF	TGCAGCGTTGAGGGGACACAGAACACCGGGGAGCTGTTTTTT
-	TRBJ1-1	-	TRBV11-2	CASSPGGLNTEAFF	TGTGCCAGCAGCCCTGGGGGCTTGAACACTGAAGCTTTCTTT
few	TRBJ1-6	TRBD1	TRBV7-8	CASSRAGTGDLRSSPLHF	TGTGCCAGCAGCCGCGCCGGGACAGGGGATCTTCGCAGCTCACCCCTCCACTTT
-	TRBJ1-6	-	TRBV7-8	CASTPLGGSSYNSPLHF	TGTGCCAGCACCCCTTTGGGGGGGAGCTCCTATAATTCACCCCTCCACTTT
-	TRBJ1-3	-	TRBV3-1/TRBV3-2	CASSLAPRNTIYF	TGTGCCAGCAGCCTAGCCCCCCGAAACACCATATATTTT
-	TRBJ1-1	-	TRBV5-1	CASSLAGAVEAFF	TGCGCCAGCAGCTTGGCTGGGGCGGTTGAAGCTTTCTTT
-	TRBJ2-7	-	TRBV12-3/TRBV12-4	CASSLAGSYEQYF	TGTGCCAGCAGTTTGGCAGGATCCTACGAGCAGTACTTC
-	TRBJ2-1	-	TRBV9	CASSAPLDSYNEQFF	TGTGCCAGCAGCGCCCCCCTGGACAGTTACAATGAGCAGTTCTTC
few	TRBJ1-1	TRBD1	TRBV7-9	CASSQSDRAGTEAFF	TGTGCCAGCAGCCAAAGCGACAGGGCAGGAACTGAAGCTTTCTTT
-	TRBJ2-3	TRBD2	TRBV6-5	CASSYPAGEPDTQYF	TGTGCCAGCAGTTACCCAGCGGGAGAACCGGATACGCAGTATTTT
-	TRBJ1-2	TRBD1	TRBV7-2	CASSPLDRAPGYTF	TGTGCCAGCAGCCCATTGGACAGGGCTCCTGGCTACACCTTC
-	TRBJ1-1	TRBD1	TRBV5-4	CASSSDRGAEAFF	TGTGCCAGCAGCTCGGACAGGGGCGCTGAAGCTTTCTTT
-	TRBJ2-7	-	TRBV5-1	CASSLELGREQYF	TGCGCCAGCAGCTTGGAGTTGGGGAGAGAGCAGTACTTC
-	TRBJ1-1	-	TRBV20-1	CSASGAGDTEAFF	TGCAGTGCTAGTGGGGCGGGGGACACTGAAGCTTTCTTT
-	TRBJ2-3	-	TRBV28	CASNSERAFTDTQYF	TGTGCCAGCAATTCCGAGAGGGCCTTTACAGATACGCAGTATTTT
-	TRBJ2-1	TRBD1	TRBV6-6	CASIAGQGFYNEQFF	TGTGCCAGCATCGCGGGACAGGGGTTCTACAATGAGCAGTTCTTC
once	TRBJ1-5	-	TRBV18	CASSGADSNQPQHF	TGTGCCAGCTCAGGGGCCGATAGCAATCAGCCCCAGCATTTT
once	TRBJ1-1	TRBD1	TRBV19	CASSNRGHRVRGTEAFF	TGTGCCAGTAGTAACAGGGGCCACAGGGTGAGAGGGACTGAAGCTTTCTTT
-	TRBJ1-4	TRBD1	TRBV28	CASSSKGQGEREKLFF	TGTGCCAGCAGTTCAAAGGGACAGGGGGAAAGGGAAAAACTGTTTTTT
-	TRBJ2-3	-	TRBV30	CAWSVGAGSNTQYF	TGTGCCTGGAGCGTCGGTGCCGGTTCGAATACGCAGTATTTT
-	TRBJ2-2	TRBD2	TRBV9	CASSGRGLAGVDTGELFF	TGTGCCAGCAGCGGACGGGGACTAGCGGGCGTCGACACCGGGGAGCTGTTTTTT
-	TRBJ1-3	-	TRBV5-4	CASSLTGGNTIYF	TGTGCCAGCAGCTTAACGGGAGGAAACACCATATATTTT
few	TRBJ1-2	TRBD1	TRBV29-1	CSVRTGENYGYTF	TGCAGCGTCAGGACAGGGGAGAACTATGGCTACACCTTC
-	TRBJ2-3	TRBD1	TRBV18	CASSPRKGASTDTQYF	TGTGCCAGCTCACCACGAAAGGGGGCGTCCACAGATACGCAGTATTTT
-	TRBJ2-3	TRBD2	TRBV7-9	CASSLRQSSGSTDTQYF	TGTGCCAGCAGCTTAAGGCAGTCTAGCGGGAGTACAGATACGCAGTATTTT
-	TRBJ1-1	-	TRBV5-5	CASSFNIFPGTTGNTEAFF	TGTGCCAGCAGCTTTAATATTTTTCCCGGGACAACTGGGAACACTGAAGCTTTCTTT
-	TRBJ2-7	TRBD2	TRBV7-2	CASRLGTSGGYYEQYF	TGTGCCAGCAGACTCGGGACTAGCGGGGGGTATTACGAGCAGTACTTC
-	TRBJ2-7	TRBD2	TRBV4-1	CASSQDATGGAYEQYF	TGCGCCAGCAGCCAAGATGCGACGGGAGGCGCCTACGAGCAGTACTTC
-	TRBJ1-1	TRBD1	TRBV5-4	CASSESTGGWTEAFF	TGTGCCAGCAGCGAATCGACAGGGGGTTGGACTGAAGCTTTCTTT
-	TRBJ2-5	-	TRBV15	CATSSAGLALGETQYF	TGTGCCACCAGCAGCGCCGGACTGGCCTTAGGGGAGACCCAGTACTTC
-	TRBJ2-3	TRBD2	TRBV5-1	CASSLEAGVLDTQYF	TGCGCCAGCAGCTTGGAGGCGGGAGTCCTTGATACGCAGTATTTT
-	TRBJ1-2	TRBD1	TRBV5-1	CASSKHDGDSTGIGYTF	TGCGCCAGCAGCAAACATGACGGGGACAGTACGGGGATTGGCTACACCTTC
-	TRBJ1-3	-	TRBV13	CASSLTDGNTIYF	TGTGCCAGCAGCCTGACAGATGGAAACACCATATATTTT